This T cell receptor (beta chain) comes out of a study of technical replicates of blood from a handful of donors (dated by TCRdb to about 2017). Comment on this clone: This clone's antigen is unknown. Base qualities are not at hand, and no much larger clone is one base apart.

Libraries were made using the immunoSEQ multiplex PCR assay. TCRdb provides this immuneACCESS table in a form limited to in-frame rearrangements. Some clones are lacking; in checked studies, under half of them reflect an unresolved V gene, and why the rest are absent is not known. Here the sample has approximately 81,000 clones; 95% occur a single time. The top ten constitute around 0.37% of the sample. For CDR1 and CDR2, the germline V gene (reference sequence) lists LNHDA and SQIVND. CDR3 length: 14 amino acids, cysteine to phenylalanine. Only the CDR3 DNA is retained, 42 bases long and in frame from the first base. Compared with germline, V lacks 3 bases and J lacks 5 bases; bases without a gene match: 4.

This TCR was sampled from a human donor in good health. Input material: T cells isolated from PBMCs. The V and J segments used are TRBV19 and TRBJ2-1; TRBD2 fits 7 bases in the junction. The DNA sequence is given as TGTGCCAGTAGTATCGGGCTAGCGGACAATGAGCAGTTCTTC. The encoded protein is CASSIGLADNEQFF.